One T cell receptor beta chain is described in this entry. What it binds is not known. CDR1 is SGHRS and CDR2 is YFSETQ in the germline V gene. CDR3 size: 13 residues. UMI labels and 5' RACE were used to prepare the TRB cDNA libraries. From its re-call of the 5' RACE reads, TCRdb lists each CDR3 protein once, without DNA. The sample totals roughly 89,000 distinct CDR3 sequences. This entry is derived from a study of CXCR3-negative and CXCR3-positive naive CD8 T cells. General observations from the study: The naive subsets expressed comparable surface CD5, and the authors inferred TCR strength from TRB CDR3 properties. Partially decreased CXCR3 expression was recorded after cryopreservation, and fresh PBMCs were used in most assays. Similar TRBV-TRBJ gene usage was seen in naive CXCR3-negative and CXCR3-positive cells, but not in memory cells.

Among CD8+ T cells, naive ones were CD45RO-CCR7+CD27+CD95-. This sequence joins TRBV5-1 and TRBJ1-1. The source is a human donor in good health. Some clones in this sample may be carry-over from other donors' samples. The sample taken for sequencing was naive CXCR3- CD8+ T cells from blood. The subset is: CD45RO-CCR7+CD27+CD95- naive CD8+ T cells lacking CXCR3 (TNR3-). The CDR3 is CASSFDGNTEAFF.